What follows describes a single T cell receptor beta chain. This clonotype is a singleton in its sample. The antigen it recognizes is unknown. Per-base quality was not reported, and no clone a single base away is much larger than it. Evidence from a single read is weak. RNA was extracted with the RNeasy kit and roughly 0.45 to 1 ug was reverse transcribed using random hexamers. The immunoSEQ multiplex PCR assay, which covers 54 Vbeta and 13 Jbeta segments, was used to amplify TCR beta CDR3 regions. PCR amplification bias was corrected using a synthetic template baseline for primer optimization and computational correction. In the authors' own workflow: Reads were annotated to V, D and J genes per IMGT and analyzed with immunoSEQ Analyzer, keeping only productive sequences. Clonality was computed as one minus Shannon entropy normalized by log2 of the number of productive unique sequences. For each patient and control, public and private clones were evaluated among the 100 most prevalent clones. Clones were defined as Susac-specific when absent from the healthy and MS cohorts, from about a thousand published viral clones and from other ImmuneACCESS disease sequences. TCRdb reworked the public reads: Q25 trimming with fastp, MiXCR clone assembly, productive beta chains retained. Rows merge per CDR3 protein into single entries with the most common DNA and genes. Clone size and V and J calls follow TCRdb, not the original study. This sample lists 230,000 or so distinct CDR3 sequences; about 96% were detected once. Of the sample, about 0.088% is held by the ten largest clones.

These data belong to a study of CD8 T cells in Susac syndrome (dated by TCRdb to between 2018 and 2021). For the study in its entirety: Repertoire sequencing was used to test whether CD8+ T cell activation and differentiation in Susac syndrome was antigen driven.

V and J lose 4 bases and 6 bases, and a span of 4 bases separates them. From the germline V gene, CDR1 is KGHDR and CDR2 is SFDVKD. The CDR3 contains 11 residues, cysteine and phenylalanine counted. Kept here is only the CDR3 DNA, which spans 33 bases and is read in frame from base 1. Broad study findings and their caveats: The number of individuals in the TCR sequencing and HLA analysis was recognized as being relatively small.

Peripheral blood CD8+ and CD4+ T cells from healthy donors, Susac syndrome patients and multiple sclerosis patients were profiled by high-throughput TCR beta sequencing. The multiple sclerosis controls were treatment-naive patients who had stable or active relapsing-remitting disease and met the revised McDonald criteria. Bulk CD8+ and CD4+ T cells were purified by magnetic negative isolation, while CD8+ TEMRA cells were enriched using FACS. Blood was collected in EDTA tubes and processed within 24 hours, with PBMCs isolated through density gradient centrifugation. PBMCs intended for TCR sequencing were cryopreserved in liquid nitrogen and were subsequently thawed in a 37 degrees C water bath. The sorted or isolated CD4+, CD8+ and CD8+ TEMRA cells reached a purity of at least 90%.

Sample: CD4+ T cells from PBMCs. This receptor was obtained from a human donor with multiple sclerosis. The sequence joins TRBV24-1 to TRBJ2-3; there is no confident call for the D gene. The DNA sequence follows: TGTGCCACCAGTGAATACGATACGCAGTATTTT. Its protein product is CATSEYDTQYF.